Described below is a single T cell receptor beta chain sequence and its context. Its specificity is unknown. This sample stems from a study of T cell repertoires in cytomegalovirus infection. Across the whole study: CMV infection together with matching HLA type was indicated by public TCR beta signatures. General observations from the study: Public TCR beta family frequency separated CMV-and-HLA carriers, including in an independent cohort.

V trimming: 8 bases; J trimming: 10 bases; junction bases outside the gene matches: 10. Per the germline V gene, CDR1 is MNHNY and CDR2 is SVGAGI (reference sequence). The length of the CDR3 is 15 residues. TCRdb reprocessed the reads with MiXCR, giving one entry per CDR3 protein. The sample records just under 550,000 distinct CDR3 sequences, approximately 26% being singletons. The chain recombines TRBV6-6 with TRBJ2-1; 14 bases line up with TRBD2. What was sequenced was PBMCs. The TCR comes from a human donor in good health (CMV status not recorded). Some clones in this sample may be carry-over from other donors' samples. The CDR3, as DNA: TGTGCCAGCCGCAACGGACTAGCGGGAGGTAGAGAGCAGTTCTTC. Its protein product is CASRNGLAGGREQFF.